This paragraph covers one T cell receptor (delta chain) sequence. The likely explanation is a read error, given a far larger clone one base away. In the same sample, other DNA sequences code for this CDR3. These data belong to a study of gamma-delta T cells after stem cell transplantation. TCRdb re-called clones from the RT-PCR reads via CATT. This sample has 1,200 to 1,500 delta-chain clones, with approximately 15% found just once. The CDR3 covers 18 residues. The V segment lost 0 bases and the J segment 2 bases; nucleotides outside the gene matches: 12. From germline, CDR1 is GEAIGNYY and CDR2 EKD. Sequenced sample: gamma-delta T cells. The clonotype originates from a human donor. It is not recorded whose cells these are; they may come from a transplant donor. The chain is built from TRDV2 and TRDJ1, with 9 bases fitting TRDD3. The CDR3 sequence is CACDTVTGGPSDTDKLIF. The CDR3 DNA is TGTGCCTGTGACACCGTTACTGGGGGACCTAGCGATACCGATAAACTCATCTTT.